The text below deals with one TCR beta chain. In germline, CDR1 is GTSNPN, CDR2 SVGIG (reference sequence). The ends were cut back, 2 bases at V and 8 bases at J, with 7 bases in the middle. The CDR3 totals 11 residues. The data belong to a study of OX40 agonist ivuxolimab in advanced cancers. Across the whole study: The study gave patients intravenous ivuxolimab at 0.01 to 10 mg/kg every 2 weeks. Males comprised approximately 84% of the group, whose mean age was approximately 60 years (range roughly 20 to 85).

Prior autoimmune disease or systemic immunosuppression barred patients. The method was immunoSEQ multiplex PCR; TCRdb's version includes in-frame clones alone and lacks a portion of them. The sample consists of about 77,000 clones, about 85% of them appearing once. This specimen was CD4+ or CD8+ T cells sorted from blood, taken in a trial of the OX40 agonist ivuxolimab. This chain links TRBV30 with TRBJ2-1; D gene ambiguous. The receptor was isolated from an adult with an advanced solid tumor such as melanoma, head and neck, liver or kidney cancer. In nucleotides, the CDR3 is TGTGCCTGGAGTCGTGTCTATGAGCAGTTCTTC. Translating gives CAWSRVYEQFF.